The 10 T cell receptor beta chains reported below all come from one sample, sequenced in a study of shared clonotypes between healthy human individuals. Naive CD8 cells were CD45RO-negative, positively selected for CCR7, excluding terminally differentiated effector memory CD45RA+ cells. TCRdb's copy holds only in-frame clones and misses some; the assay was immunoSEQ multiplex PCR. Here the sample spans some 2 million clones, approximately 94% being singletons. Input material: naive CD8+ T cells sorted from blood. The receptors originated from a man between 18 and 29 years old in good health.

This clone was recorded only once. The CDR3 bases are TGTGCTAGTGGTCTTGCGGGACAGGGGGCCTACGAGCAGTACTTC. It translates to CASGLAGQGAYEQYF. This chain links TRBV12-5 with TRBJ2-7, with TRBD1 identical over 11 bases. J lost 2 bases, V lost 5 bases, and 5 bases had no gene match. Looked up from germline, CDR1 is LGHNT and CDR2 is FRNRAP. There are 15 residues in the CDR3.

The chain couples TRBV5-4 to TRBJ2-7; the D gene is possibly TRBD2 (5 bases). This CDR3 has 13 residues. The V gene lost 1 base and the J gene lost 5 bases, with 10 bases spanning the gap. The V gene's germline CDR1 is SGHNT and CDR2 YYREEE (reference sequence). In DNA form, the CDR3 reads TGTGCCAGCAGCTTGCCGGGATCGGACGAGCAGTACTTC. It yields the protein CASSLPGSDEQYF.

The genes are TRBV4-3 and TRBJ2-1, with TRBD2 matching over 10 bases. Trimming at V came to 1 base and at J to 4 bases, leaving 7 bases not matched to a gene. The germline CDR1 and CDR2 sequences are LGHNA and YSLEER. This CDR3 comprises 17 residues. The CDR3 sequence: CASSQAPGLADYNEQFF. DNA for the CDR3: TGCGCCAGCAGCCAAGCTCCTGGACTAGCGGATTACAATGAGCAGTTCTTC.

The V and J genes are TRBV29-1 and TRBJ1-1; D unclear. CDR1 is SQVTM, CDR2 ANQGSEA, per germline. Trimming took off 4 bases at V and 4 bases at J, with 13 bases between the two ends. This CDR3 comprises 13 residues. Written as DNA, the CDR3 is TGCAGCGTTGTAGGGATGTGGGGCACTGAAGCTTTCTTT. Residues: CSVVGMWGTEAFF.

The V gene is TRBV4-3, the J gene TRBJ2-1; D ambiguous. The CDR3 extends over 15 amino acids. Germline-derived CDR1 and CDR2 are LGHNA and YSLEER. The V gene lost 1 base and the J gene lost 8 bases, with 15 bases spanning the gap. CDR3 protein: CASSQARGDFYEQFF. CDR3 in DNA: TGCGCCAGCAGCCAAGCTCGTGGGGATTTCTATGAGCAGTTCTTC.

V gene TRBV7-9 combines with J gene TRBJ2-4, with no clear D. Germline lookup yields CDR1 SEHNR and CDR2 FQNEAQ (reference sequence). There are 16 residues in the CDR3. Trimming cost V 3 bases and J 0 bases, with 12 bases left between them. Here the CDR3 DNA reads TGTGCCAGCAGCTTCGACGAAGACGGAGCCAAAAACATTCAGTACTTC. Its translation: CASSFDEDGAKNIQYF.

The gene calls are TRBV19 and TRBJ2-7; the match to TRBD2 covers 11 bases. The V gene end was trimmed by 4 bases and the J gene end by 3 bases; junction bases not matched to a gene: 2. The CDR3 has 14 residues. Germline V gene lookup returns CDR1 LNHDA and CDR2 SQIVND (reference sequence). As DNA, the CDR3 is TGTGCCAGTAGTAGTACTAGCGGGAGCTACGAGCAGTACTTC. Translation: CASSSTSGSYEQYF.

The rearrangement joins TRBV11-2 to TRBJ1-2; D unresolved. There are 13 residues in the CDR3. Germline-derived CDR1 and CDR2 are SGHAT and FQNNGV. The germline V and J ends were trimmed by 1 base and 4 bases, with 7 bases remaining between them. The CDR3 region is CASSLVPSYGYTF. In DNA, the CDR3 is TGTGCCAGCAGCTTAGTCCCTTCCTATGGCTACACCTTC.

The chain employs TRBV14 and TRBJ1-1; D unresolved. The germline V gene encodes CDR1 SGHDN and CDR2 FVKESK. CDR3 length: 11 amino acids. V dropped 3 bases and J dropped 8 bases, with 7 bases sitting between them. The CDR3: CASSQAREAFF. CDR3 nucleotide sequence: TGTGCCAGCAGCCAGGCGAGGGAAGCTTTCTTT.

The chain is built from TRBV10-3 and TRBJ2-7; 7 bases fit TRBD2. The CDR3 spans 16 residues. Trimming cost V 0 bases and J 3 bases; bases outside gene matches: 8. Germline V gene sequence: CDR1 ENHRY, CDR2 SYGVKD. The CDR3 is CAISESQGLELYEQYF. The CDR3 DNA is TGTGCCATCAGTGAGTCGCAAGGACTAGAGCTCTACGAGCAGTACTTC.